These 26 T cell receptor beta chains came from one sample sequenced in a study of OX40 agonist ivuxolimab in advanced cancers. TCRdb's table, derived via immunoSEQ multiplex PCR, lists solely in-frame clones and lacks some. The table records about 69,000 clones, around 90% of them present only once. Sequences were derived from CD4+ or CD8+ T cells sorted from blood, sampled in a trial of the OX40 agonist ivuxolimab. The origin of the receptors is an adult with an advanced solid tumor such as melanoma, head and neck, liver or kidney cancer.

The CDR3 DNA reads TGTGCCAGCACCGGGACAGGGCCCTACGAGCAGTACTTC. Translating it yields CASTGTGPYEQYF. V usage is TRBV7-2 and J usage is TRBJ2-7; 9 bases fit TRBD1. The CDR3 runs 13 residues. Losses at the gene ends were 7 bases for V and 2 bases for J; bases not matched to a gene: 3. Germline V CDR1 and CDR2: SGHTA, FQGNSA.

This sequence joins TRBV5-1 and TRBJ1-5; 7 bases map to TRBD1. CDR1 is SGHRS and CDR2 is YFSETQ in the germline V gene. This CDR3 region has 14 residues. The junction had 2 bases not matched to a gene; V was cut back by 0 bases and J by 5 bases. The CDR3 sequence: CASSLGQGDQPQHF. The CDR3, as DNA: TGCGCCAGCAGCTTGGGACAGGGAGATCAGCCCCAGCATTTT.

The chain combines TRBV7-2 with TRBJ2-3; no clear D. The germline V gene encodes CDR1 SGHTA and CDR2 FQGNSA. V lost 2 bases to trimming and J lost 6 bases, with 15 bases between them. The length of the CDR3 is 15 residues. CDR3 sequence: CASSLRAPIQDTQYF. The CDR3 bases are TGTGCCAGCAGCTTAAGGGCCCCCATCCAGGATACGCAGTATTTT.

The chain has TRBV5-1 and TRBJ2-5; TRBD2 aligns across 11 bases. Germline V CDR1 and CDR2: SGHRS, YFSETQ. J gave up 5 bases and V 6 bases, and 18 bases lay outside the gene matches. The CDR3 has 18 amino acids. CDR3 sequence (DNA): TGCGCCAGCAACTACCGGGGGACTAGCGGCCCAGCGGGGGAGACCCAGTACTTC. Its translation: CASNYRGTSGPAGETQYF.

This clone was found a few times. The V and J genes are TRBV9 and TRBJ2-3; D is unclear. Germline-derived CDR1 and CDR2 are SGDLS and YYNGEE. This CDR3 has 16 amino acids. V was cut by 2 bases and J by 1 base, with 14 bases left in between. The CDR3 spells CASSVSTGYRTDTQYF. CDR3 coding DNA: TGTGCCAGCAGCGTTTCGACTGGCTACCGCACAGATACGCAGTATTTT.

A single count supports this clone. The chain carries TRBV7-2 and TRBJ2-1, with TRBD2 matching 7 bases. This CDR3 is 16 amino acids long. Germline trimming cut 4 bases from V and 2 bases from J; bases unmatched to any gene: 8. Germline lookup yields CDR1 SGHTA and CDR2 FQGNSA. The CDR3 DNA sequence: TGTGCCAGCAGCTCCCCCCCAGCGGGGACCTACAATGAGCAGTTCTTC. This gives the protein CASSSPPAGTYNEQFF.

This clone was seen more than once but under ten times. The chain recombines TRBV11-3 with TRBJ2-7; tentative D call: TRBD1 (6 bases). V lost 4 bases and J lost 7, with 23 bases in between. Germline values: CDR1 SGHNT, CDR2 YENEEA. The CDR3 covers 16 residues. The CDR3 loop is CASSYRRQGMVGEQYF. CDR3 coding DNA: TGTGCCAGCAGCTACCGGAGGCAGGGGATGGTAGGAGAGCAGTACTTC.

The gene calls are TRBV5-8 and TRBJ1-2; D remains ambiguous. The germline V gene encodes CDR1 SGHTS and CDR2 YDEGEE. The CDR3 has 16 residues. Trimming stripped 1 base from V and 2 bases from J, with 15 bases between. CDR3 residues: CASSLLVNSLNYGYTF. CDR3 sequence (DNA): TGTGCCAGCAGCTTGTTAGTTAACAGCTTAAACTATGGCTACACCTTC.

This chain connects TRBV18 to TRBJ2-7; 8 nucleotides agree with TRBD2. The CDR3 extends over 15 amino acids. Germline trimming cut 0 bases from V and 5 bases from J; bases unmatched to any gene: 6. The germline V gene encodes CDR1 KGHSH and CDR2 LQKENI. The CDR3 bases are TGTGCCAGCTCACCACCATCCGGGAGGGCCCACGAGCAGTACTTC. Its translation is CASSPPSGRAHEQYF.

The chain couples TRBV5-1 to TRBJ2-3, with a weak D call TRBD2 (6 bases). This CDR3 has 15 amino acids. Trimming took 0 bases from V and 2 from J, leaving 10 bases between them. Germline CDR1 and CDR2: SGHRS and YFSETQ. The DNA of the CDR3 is TGCGCCAGCAGCTTGGTCGGGGGAACCACAGATACGCAGTATTTT. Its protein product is CASSLVGGTTDTQYF.

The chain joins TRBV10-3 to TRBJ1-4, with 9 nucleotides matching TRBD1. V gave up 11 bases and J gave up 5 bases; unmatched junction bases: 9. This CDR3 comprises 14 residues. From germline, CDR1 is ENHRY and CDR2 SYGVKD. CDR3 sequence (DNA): TGTGCCGTTCGCCCGGGACAGGGCAATGAAAAACTGTTTTTT. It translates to CAVRPGQGNEKLFF.

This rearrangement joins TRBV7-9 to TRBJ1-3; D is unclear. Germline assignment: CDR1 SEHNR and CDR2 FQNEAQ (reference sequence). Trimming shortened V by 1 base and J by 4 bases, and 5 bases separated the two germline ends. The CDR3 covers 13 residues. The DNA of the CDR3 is TGTGCCAGCAGCTTAGGGCAGGGAAACACCATATATTTT. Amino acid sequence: CASSLGQGNTIYF. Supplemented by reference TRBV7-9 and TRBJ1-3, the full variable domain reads DTGVSQNPRHKITKRGQNVTFRCDPISEHNRLYWYRQTLGQGPEFLTYFQNEAQLEKSRLLSDRFSAERPKGSFSTLEIQRTEQGDSAMYLCASSLGQGNTIYFGEGSWLTVV.

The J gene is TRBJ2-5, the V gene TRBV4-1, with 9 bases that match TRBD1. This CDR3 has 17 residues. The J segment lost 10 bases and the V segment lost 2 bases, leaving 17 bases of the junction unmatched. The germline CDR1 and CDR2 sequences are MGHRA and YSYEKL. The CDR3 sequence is CASSQPLRDRAPGGQYF. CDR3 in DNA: TGCGCCAGCAGCCAACCCCTTAGGGACAGGGCCCCGGGTGGCCAGTACTTC.

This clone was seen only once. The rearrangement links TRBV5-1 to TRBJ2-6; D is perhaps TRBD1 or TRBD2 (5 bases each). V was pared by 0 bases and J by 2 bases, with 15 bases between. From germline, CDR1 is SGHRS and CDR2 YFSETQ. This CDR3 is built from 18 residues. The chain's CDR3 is CASSLAGSEGTGANVLTF. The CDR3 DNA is TGCGCCAGCAGCTTGGCGGGGTCCGAGGGGACTGGGGCCAACGTCCTGACTTTC.

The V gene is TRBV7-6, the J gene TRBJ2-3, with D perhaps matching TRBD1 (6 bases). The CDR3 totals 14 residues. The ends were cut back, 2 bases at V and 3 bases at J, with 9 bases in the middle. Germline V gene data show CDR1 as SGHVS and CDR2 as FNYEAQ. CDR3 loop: CASSLLRGTDTQYF. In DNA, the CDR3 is TGTGCCAGCAGCTTACTCAGGGGAACAGATACGCAGTATTTT.

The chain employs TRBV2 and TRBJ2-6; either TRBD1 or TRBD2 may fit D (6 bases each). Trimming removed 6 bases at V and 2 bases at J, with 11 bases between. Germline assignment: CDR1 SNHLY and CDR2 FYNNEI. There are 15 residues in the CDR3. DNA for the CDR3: TGTGCCAGCAGATCAGGGGAGGCTGGGGCCAACGTCCTGACTTTC. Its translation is CASRSGEAGANVLTF.

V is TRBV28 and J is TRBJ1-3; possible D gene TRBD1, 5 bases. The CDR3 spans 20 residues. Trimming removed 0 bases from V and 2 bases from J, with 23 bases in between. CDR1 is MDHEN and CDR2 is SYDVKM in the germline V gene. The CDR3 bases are TGTGCCAGCAGTTTATGGGGGGGAAGGGGAGTCGGGCAGACTGGAAACACCATATATTTT. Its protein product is CASSLWGGRGVGQTGNTIYF.

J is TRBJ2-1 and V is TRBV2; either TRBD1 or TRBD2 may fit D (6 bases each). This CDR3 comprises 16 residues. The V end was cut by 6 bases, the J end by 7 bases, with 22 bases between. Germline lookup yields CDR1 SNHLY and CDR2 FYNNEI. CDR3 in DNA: TGTGCCAGCAGAGTCCCTAGCGCACAACAGGGAAATGAGCAGTTCTTC. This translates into CASRVPSAQQGNEQFF.

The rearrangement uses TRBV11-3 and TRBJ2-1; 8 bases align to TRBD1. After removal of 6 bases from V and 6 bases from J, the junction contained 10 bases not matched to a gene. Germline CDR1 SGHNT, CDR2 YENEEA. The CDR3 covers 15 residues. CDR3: CASRDTGTGGNEQFF. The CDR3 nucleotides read TGTGCCAGCAGAGATACAGGGACAGGCGGCAATGAGCAGTTCTTC. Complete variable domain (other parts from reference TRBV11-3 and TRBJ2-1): EAGVVQSPRYKIIEKKQPVAFWCNPISGHNTLYWYLQNLGQGPELLIRYENEEAVDDSQLPKDRFSAERLKGVDSTLKIQPAELGDSAVYLCASRDTGTGGNEQFFGPGTRLTVL.

The CDR3 spells CASSQELQQPYEQYF. The CDR3 DNA reads TGTGCCAGCAGCCAAGAGCTACAGCAGCCCTACGAGCAGTACTTC. V gene TRBV14 combines with J gene TRBJ2-7, with D unresolved. Germline values: CDR1 SGHDN, CDR2 FVKESK. V gave up 0 bases and J gave up 2 bases, with 11 bases separating them. The CDR3 has 15 residues. Full variable domain (rest looked up from reference TRBV14 and TRBJ2-7): EAGVTQFPSHSVIEKGQTVTLRCDPISGHDNLYWYRRVMGKEIKFLLHFVKESKQDESGMPNNRFLAERTGGTYSTLKVQPAELEDSGVYFCASSQELQQPYEQYFGPGTRLTVT.

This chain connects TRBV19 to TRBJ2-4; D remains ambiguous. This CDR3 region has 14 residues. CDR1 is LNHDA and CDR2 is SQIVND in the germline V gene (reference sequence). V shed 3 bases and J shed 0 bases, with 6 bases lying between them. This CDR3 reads CASSILVAKNIQYF. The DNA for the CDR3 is TGTGCCAGTAGTATCTTGGTAGCCAAAAACATTCAGTACTTC.

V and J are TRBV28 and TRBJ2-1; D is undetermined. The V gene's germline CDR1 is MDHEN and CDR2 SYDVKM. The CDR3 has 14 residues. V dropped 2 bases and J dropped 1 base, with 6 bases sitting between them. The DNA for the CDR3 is TGTGCCAGCAGTTTAACGCAATCCTACAATGAGCAGTTCTTC. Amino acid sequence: CASSLTQSYNEQFF.

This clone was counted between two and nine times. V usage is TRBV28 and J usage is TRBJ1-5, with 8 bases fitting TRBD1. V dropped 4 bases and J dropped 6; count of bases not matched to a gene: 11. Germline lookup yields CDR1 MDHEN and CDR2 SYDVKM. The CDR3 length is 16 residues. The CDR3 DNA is TGTGCCAGCAGTTCCCGCGGGGCAGGGGGCGTTCAGCCCCAGCATTTT. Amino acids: CASSSRGAGGVQPQHF.

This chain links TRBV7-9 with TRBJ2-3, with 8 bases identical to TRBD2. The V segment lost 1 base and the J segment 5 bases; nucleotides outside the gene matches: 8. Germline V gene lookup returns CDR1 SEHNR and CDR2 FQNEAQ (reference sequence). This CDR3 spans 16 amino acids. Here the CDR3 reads CASSLGLAAGGDTQYF. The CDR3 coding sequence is TGTGCCAGCAGCTTAGGGCTAGCGGCGGGGGGAGATACGCAGTATTTT.

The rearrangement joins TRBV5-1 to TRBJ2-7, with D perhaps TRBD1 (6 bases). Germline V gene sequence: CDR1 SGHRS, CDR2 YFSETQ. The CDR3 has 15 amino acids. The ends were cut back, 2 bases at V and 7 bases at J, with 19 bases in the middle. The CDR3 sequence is CASSLQGMGFGEQYF. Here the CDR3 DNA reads TGCGCCAGCAGCTTACAGGGTATGGGGTTTGGGGAGCAGTACTTC.

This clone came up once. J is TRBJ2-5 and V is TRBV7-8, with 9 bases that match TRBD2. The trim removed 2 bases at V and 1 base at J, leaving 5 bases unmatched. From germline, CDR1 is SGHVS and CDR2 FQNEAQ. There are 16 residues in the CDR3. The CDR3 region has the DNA TGTGCCAGCAGCTTACTGACTAGCGGTCCCCAAGAGACCCAGTACTTC. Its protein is CASSLLTSGPQETQYF.